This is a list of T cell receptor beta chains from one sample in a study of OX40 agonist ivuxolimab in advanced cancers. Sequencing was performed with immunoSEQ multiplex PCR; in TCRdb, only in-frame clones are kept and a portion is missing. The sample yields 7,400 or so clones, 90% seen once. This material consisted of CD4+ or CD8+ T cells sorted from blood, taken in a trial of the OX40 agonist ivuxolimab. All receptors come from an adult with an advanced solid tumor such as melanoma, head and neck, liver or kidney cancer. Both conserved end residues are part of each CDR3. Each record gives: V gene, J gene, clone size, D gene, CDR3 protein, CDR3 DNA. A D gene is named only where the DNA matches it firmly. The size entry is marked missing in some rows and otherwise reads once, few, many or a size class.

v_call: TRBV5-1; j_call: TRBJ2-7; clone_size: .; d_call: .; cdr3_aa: CASRDGMQLAASYEQYF; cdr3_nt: TGCGCCAGCCGGGACGGAATGCAACTAGCAGCCTCCTACGAGCAGTACTTC
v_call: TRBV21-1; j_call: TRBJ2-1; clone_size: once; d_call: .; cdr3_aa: CASSFRQGVYHNEQFF; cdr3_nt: TGTGCCAGCAGCTTCCGACAGGGGGTTTACCACAATGAGCAGTTCTTC
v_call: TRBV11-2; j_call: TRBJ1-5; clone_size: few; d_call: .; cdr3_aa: CASSLGTGTDQPQHF; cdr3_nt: TGTGCCAGCAGCTTAGGCACAGGTACCGATCAGCCCCAGCATTTT
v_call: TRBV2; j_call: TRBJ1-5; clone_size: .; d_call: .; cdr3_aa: CASGRGFSNQPQHF; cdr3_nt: TGTGCCAGCGGACGGGGGTTTAGCAATCAGCCCCAGCATTTT
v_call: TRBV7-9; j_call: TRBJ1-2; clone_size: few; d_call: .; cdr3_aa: CASSSAVVGGYTF; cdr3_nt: TGTGCCAGCAGCTCAGCGGTGGTAGGTGGCTACACCTTC
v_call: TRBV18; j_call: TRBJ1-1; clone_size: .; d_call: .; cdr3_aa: CASSPAGFHEAFF; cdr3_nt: TGTGCCAGCTCACCAGCAGGCTTCCATGAAGCTTTCTTT
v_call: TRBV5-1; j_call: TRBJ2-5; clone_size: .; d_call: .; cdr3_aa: CASSLASTGREQYF; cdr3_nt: TGCGCCAGCAGCTTGGCTTCGACAGGGAGGGAGCAGTACTTC
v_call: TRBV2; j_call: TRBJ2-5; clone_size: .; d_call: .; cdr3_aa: CASSEERGETQYF; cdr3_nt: TGTGCCAGCAGTGAAGAGCGAGGAGAGACCCAGTACTTC
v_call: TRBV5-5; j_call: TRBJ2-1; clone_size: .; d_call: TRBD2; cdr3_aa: CASLIGPSGTNEQFF; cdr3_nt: TGTGCCAGCTTGATTGGACCTAGCGGGACGAATGAGCAGTTCTTC
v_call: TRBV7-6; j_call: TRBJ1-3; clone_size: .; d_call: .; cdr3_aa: CASSQARHSGNTIYF; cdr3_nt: TGTGCCAGCAGCCAGGCACGGCACTCTGGAAACACCATATATTTT
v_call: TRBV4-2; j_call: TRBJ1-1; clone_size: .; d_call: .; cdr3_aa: CASSPQGFDTEAFF; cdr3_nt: TGTGCCAGCAGCCCGCAGGGGTTTGACACTGAAGCTTTCTTT
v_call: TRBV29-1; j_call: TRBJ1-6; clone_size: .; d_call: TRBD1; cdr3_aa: CSVRDSNNSPLHF; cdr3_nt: TGCAGCGTTCGGGACAGCAATAATTCACCCCTCCACTTT
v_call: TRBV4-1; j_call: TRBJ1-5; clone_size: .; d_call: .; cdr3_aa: CASSQDFRGPTTYSNQPQHF; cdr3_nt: TGCGCCAGCAGCCAAGATTTCAGAGGCCCCACAACTTATAGCAATCAGCCCCAGCATTTT
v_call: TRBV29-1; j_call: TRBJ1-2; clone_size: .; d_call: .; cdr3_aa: CSVAGGRTNYGYTF; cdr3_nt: TGCAGCGTTGCGGGGGGAAGGACGAACTATGGCTACACCTTC
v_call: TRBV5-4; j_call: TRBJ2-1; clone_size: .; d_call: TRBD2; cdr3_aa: CASSTWTSGRSHNEQFF; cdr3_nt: TGTGCCAGCAGCACCTGGACTAGCGGGAGGAGCCACAATGAGCAGTTCTTC
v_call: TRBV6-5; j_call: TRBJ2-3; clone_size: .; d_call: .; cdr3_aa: CASSYSASTDTQYF; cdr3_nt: TGTGCCAGCAGTTACTCAGCTAGCACAGATACGCAGTATTTT
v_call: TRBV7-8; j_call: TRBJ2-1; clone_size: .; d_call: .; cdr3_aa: CASSLDLFVYNEQFF; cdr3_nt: TGTGCCAGCAGCTTAGATCTGTTCGTCTACAATGAGCAGTTCTTC
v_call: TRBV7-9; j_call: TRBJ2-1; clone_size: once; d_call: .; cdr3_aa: CASSLERVRYNEQFF; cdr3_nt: TGTGCCAGCAGCTTAGAGCGGGTGAGGTACAATGAGCAGTTCTTC
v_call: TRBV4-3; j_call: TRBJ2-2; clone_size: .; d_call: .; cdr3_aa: CASSQLPQGGNTGELFF; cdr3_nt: TGCGCCAGCAGCCAATTGCCGCAGGGGGGTAACACCGGGGAGCTGTTTTTT
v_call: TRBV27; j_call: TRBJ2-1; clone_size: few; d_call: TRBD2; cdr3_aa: CASSDGTSLVEQFF; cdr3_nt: TGTGCCAGCAGTGATGGGACTAGTCTCGTTGAGCAGTTCTTC
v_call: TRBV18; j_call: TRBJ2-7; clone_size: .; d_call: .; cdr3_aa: CASSPGVGVPYEQYF; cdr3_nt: TGTGCCAGCTCACCGGGCGTAGGAGTTCCCTACGAGCAGTACTTC
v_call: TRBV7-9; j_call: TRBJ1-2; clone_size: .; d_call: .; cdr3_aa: CASSGAGYNYGYTF; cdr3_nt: TGTGCCAGCAGTGGAGCAGGGTACAACTATGGCTACACCTTC